This T cell receptor beta chain was recorded in a study of post-analysis software for immune sequencing data. At the level of the study: Both relapsing-remitting and secondary progressive multiple sclerosis featured among the disease courses, as did progressive-relapsing multiple sclerosis.

Each TCR beta cDNA library carried unique molecular identifiers. T cells numbering roughly 1 to 10 million yielded cDNA molecules that totaled roughly 500,000. In TCRdb, the PCR reads were re-called with MiXCR into one record per CDR3 protein. The table has roughly 580,000 distinct CDR3 sequences, roughly 40% seen once. As regards this clonotype: What it binds is not known.

Study-wide points: Five or six TRBV segments were significantly more frequent in patients than in controls. TRBV5-6, TRBV5-1 and TRBV20-1 were among these segments. Co-batched samples clustered tightly together by F measure.

CDR3 length: 15 residues. Losses at the gene ends were 5 bases for V and 2 bases for J; bases not matched to a gene: 5. The germline V gene encodes CDR1 SGHRS and CDR2 YFSETQ. The sequencing sample was made of blood. The sequence came from a girl under 18 with multiple sclerosis. This chain connects TRBV5-1 to TRBJ2-1, with 9 nucleotides matching TRBD1. In DNA form, the CDR3 reads TGCGCCAGCAGTGGGGGGGACAGGGCCTACAATGAGCAGTTCTTC. It translates to CASSGGDRAYNEQFF.